A selection of T cell receptor beta chains follows, all from one sample in a study of PD-1 blockade in classical Hodgkin lymphoma. Libraries were prepared by immunoSEQ multiplex PCR; TCRdb keeps only in-frame clonotypes and omits some of them. The profile shows tens of thousands of clones, around 85% of them singletons. This specimen consisted of peripheral blood mononuclear cells (PBMCs), obtained at baseline. The receptors come from a human donor with classical Hodgkin lymphoma. Both conserved end residues are part of each CDR3. Fields, in order: clone size, CDR3 length, V gene, CDR3 protein. The size entry is marked missing in some rows and otherwise reads once, few, many or a size class.

>few|14|TRBV5-1
CASRGSGNTGELFF
>-|15|TRBV6-1
CASSGSGSSRNEQFF
>-|12|TRBV25-1
CASGSGSREQFF
>-|15|TRBV19
CASRTPGTAKNIQYF
>-|15|TRBV12-5
CASGLASGGSNEQYF
>few|15|TRBV7-2
CASSLARGPGHEQFF
>-|13|TRBV11-3
CASSLVSNQPQHF
>-|16|TRBV4-3
CASSQDQSLLTDTQYF
>-|14|TRBV7-2
CASRPTGVYEKLFF
>-|14|TRBV11-3
CASSDWDPGNEQFF
>few|14|TRBV18
CASSPGVAVYEQYF
>few|14|TRBV30
CAWSPYVTAGELFF
>-|17|TRBV13
CASRYRGSSGPYNEQFF
>-|13|TRBV19
CASSLTRRTEAFF
>-|16|TRBV29-1
CSVEDPIRSSYNEQFF
>-|16|TRBV9
CASSVGQGGSGNTIYF
>-|17|TRBV10-2
CASSGYRLAGPGKTQYF
>-|14|TRBV7-8
CASSLAGVDHEQYF
>-|12|TRBV30
CALDSRNEKLFF
>-|12|TRBV5-6
CASNKGFYEQYF
>-|14|TRBV9
CASSVPGQEETQYF
>-|11|TRBV4-1
CASSHNYEQYF
>-|12|TRBV19
CACGQRDYGYTF
>-|14|TRBV7-9
CASSLAGSHQPQHF
>-|12|TRBV5-8
CASSLTQETQYF
>-|17|TRBV19
CASSINTVGFTNEKLFF
>-|15|TRBV28
CASSLGLGGLYEQFF
>-|15|TRBV19
CASSIGSGVDEKLFF
>-|13|TRBV11-3
CASRDRRNTEAFF
>few|11|TRBV5-8
CAWGTTDTQYF
>few|17|TRBV18
CASSPILGAGPDREQFF
>-|14|TRBV28
CASSLTTGYYGYTF
>once|16|TRBV7-8
CASSLAAVKGGHEQYF
>once|14|TRBV2
CASRVRGGGAEAFF